These 14 T cell receptor beta chains were all obtained from the same sample, sequenced in a study of cytomegalovirus exposure and HLA in healthy donors. Primers included in the PCR were 60 Vbeta and 13 Jbeta primers. This table comes from immunoSEQ multiplex PCR, and its TCRdb copy is limited to in-frame clones, with some not included. Of about 140,000 clones listed, approximately 79% are singletons. Sequenced: PBMCs. Source of these receptors: a man between 18 and 35 years old in good health and CMV-seronegative.

This clone appeared a few times. The chain combines TRBV2 with TRBJ1-1; 8 bases are a match to TRBD1. Trimming removed 3 bases from V and 5 bases from J; junction bases left unmatched: 5. CDR1 is SNHLY, CDR2 FYNNEI, per germline. There are 14 residues in the CDR3. Here the CDR3 DNA reads TGTGCCAGCAGTGACAGGGGGCTTAATACTGAAGCTTTCTTT. Protein: CASSDRGLNTEAFF.

This sequence joins TRBV28 and TRBJ1-5; D perhaps matches TRBD1 (6 bases). There are 14 residues in the CDR3. V shed 7 bases and J shed 6 bases, with 16 bases lying between them. Germline CDR1 and CDR2: MDHEN and SYDVKM. The CDR3 bases are TGTGCCAGCACCTCCGGGGGGGCGGCTCAGCCCCAGCATTTT. Translating it yields CASTSGGAAQPQHF.

V gene TRBV7-9 combines with J gene TRBJ2-7; 12 bases line up with TRBD1. Germline assignment: CDR1 SEHNR and CDR2 FQNEAQ (reference sequence). The V and J ends lost 5 bases and 7 bases, in that order; junction bases with no gene match: 12. This CDR3 spans 16 amino acids. In DNA form, the CDR3 reads TGTGCCAGCAGCCCGCTCGAGGGACAGGGGGCGAGGGAGCAGTACTTC. Its translation is CASSPLEGQGAREQYF.

CDR3 amino acids: CASRLGVGGTEAFF. DNA for the CDR3: TGTGCCAGCAGGCTAGGGGTGGGGGGCACTGAAGCTTTCTTT. The rearrangement uses TRBV7-2 and TRBJ1-1, with a possible D match to TRBD1 (5 bases). The V end was cut by 6 bases, the J end by 4 bases, with 15 bases between. The CDR3 sequence is 14 residues long. Germline CDR1 reads SGHTA; CDR2 reads FQGNSA.

J is TRBJ2-7 and V is TRBV30, with D possibly matching TRBD1 (5 bases). This CDR3 has 13 residues. In germline, CDR1 is GTSNPN, CDR2 SVGIG (reference sequence). Trimming removed 0 bases from V and 3 bases from J, with 9 bases in between. The CDR3 region has the DNA TGTGCCTGGAGTGTAGGTCAGGGCTACGAGCAGTACTTC. Translating gives CAWSVGQGYEQYF. Using reference TRBV30 and TRBJ2-7 for the parts outside the CDR3, the full variable domain is SQTIHQWPATLVQPVGSPLSLECTVEGTSNPNLYWYRQAAGRGLQLLFYSVGIGQISSEVPQNLSASRPQDRQFILSSKKLLLSDSGFYLCAWSVGQGYEQYFGPGTRLTVT.

This clone occurred a few times. The rearrangement links TRBV6-5 to TRBJ1-6; TRBD1 is a possible D gene (6 bases). The ends were cut back, 2 bases at V and 6 bases at J, with 8 bases in the middle. This CDR3 region has 14 residues. Germline V gives CDR1 MNHEY, CDR2 SVGAGI. The CDR3 sequence is CASSYRQVNSPLHF. Written as DNA, the CDR3 is TGTGCCAGCAGTTACAGACAGGTTAATTCACCCCTCCACTTT.

The V gene is TRBV19, the J gene TRBJ1-1, with 8 positions matching TRBD1. Germline loops: CDR1 LNHDA, CDR2 SQIVND (reference sequence). There are 15 residues in the CDR3. The ends lost 5 bases at V and 8 bases at J; junction bases unmatched: 13. The CDR3 DNA reads TGTGCCAGTAGTGTGATCGGGACAGGAGAAAAAGAAGCTTTCTTT. Residues: CASSVIGTGEKEAFF.

This chain joins TRBV21-1 and TRBJ1-5; TRBD1 is taken as the D call from the table, unchecked against the DNA. TRBV21-1 is assigned pseudogene status. The CDR3 loop spans 18 amino acids. CDR3 sequence: CASSKVDRPDYSNQPQHF. In nucleotides, the CDR3 is TGTGCCAGCAGCAAAGTGGACAGGCCTGATTATAGCAATCAGCCCCAGCATTTT.

The genes are TRBV14 and TRBJ2-7, with a tentative D call TRBD1 (6 bases). Deletions cut 3 bases from V and 4 bases from J, with 13 bases between. CDR1 and CDR2 (germline): SGHDN, FVKESK. This CDR3 is built from 14 residues. In nucleotides, the CDR3 is TGTGCCAGCAGCCAGCCGGGACATCCGTACGAGCAGTACTTC. Its translation: CASSQPGHPYEQYF.

V usage is TRBV10-3 and J usage is TRBJ1-1; weak D call: TRBD1 (5 bases). V was pared by 8 bases and J by 5 bases, with 15 bases between. The CDR3 is 13 residues long. CDR1 and CDR2 (germline): ENHRY, SYGVKD. This chain's CDR3 is CAIRWGDGTEAFF. CDR3 in DNA: TGTGCCATCCGTTGGGGCGATGGGACTGAAGCTTTCTTT.

The rearrangement joins TRBV4-3 to TRBJ1-1; possible D gene TRBD1, 5 bases. Trimming shortened V by 0 bases and J by 0 bases, and 14 bases separated the two germline ends. Per the germline V gene, CDR1 is LGHNA and CDR2 is YSLEER. This CDR3 comprises 17 residues. CDR3 residues: CASSQDSGEWMNTEAFF. The CDR3 nucleotides are TGCGCCAGCAGCCAAGATTCGGGGGAGTGGATGAACACTGAAGCTTTCTTT.

The chain has TRBV6-4 and TRBJ1-5; TRBD1 aligns across 8 bases. Germline V CDR1 and CDR2: MRHNA, SNTAGT. V lost 2 bases to trimming and J lost 0 bases; unmatched junction nucleotides: 3. The CDR3 loop spans 16 amino acids. DNA for the CDR3: TGTGCCAGCAGTGACCCCGACAGGGGTAGCAATCAGCCCCAGCATTTT. Residues: CASSDPDRGSNQPQHF.

The chain's CDR3 is CASTTADMNTEAFF. The CDR3 bases are TGTGCCAGCACGACAGCCGATATGAACACTGAAGCTTTCTTT. The V call is TRBV25-1, the J call TRBJ1-1; tentatively, D is TRBD1 (5 bases). CDR3 size: 14 residues. Germline CDR1 is MGHDK and CDR2 is SYGVNS. With 7 bases removed from V and 0 bases from J, the gap between germline ends came to 12 bases.

This chain's CDR3 is CASSPKTGGTDTQYF. CDR3 nucleotide sequence: TGTGCCAGCTCACCAAAGACAGGGGGCACAGATACGCAGTATTTT. The chain carries TRBV18 and TRBJ2-3, with 8 bases lining up with TRBD1. The ends lost 2 bases at V and 1 base at J; junction bases unmatched: 2. Germline loops: CDR1 KGHSH, CDR2 LQKENI. The length of the CDR3 is 15 residues.